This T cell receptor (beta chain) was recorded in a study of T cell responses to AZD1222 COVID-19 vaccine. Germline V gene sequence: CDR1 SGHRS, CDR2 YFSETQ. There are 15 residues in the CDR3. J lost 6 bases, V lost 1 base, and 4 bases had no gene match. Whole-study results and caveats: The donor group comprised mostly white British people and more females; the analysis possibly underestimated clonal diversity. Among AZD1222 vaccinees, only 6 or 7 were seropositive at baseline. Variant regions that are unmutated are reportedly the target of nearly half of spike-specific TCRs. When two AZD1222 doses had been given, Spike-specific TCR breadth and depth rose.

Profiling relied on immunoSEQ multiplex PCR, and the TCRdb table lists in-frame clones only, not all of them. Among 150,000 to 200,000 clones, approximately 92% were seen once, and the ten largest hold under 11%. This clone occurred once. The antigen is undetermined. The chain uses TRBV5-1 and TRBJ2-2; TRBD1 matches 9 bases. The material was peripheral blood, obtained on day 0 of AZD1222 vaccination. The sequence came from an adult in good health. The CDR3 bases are TGCGCCAGCAGCTTGAGGACAGGGGACGCCGGGGAGCTGTTTTTT. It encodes CASSLRTGDAGELFF.